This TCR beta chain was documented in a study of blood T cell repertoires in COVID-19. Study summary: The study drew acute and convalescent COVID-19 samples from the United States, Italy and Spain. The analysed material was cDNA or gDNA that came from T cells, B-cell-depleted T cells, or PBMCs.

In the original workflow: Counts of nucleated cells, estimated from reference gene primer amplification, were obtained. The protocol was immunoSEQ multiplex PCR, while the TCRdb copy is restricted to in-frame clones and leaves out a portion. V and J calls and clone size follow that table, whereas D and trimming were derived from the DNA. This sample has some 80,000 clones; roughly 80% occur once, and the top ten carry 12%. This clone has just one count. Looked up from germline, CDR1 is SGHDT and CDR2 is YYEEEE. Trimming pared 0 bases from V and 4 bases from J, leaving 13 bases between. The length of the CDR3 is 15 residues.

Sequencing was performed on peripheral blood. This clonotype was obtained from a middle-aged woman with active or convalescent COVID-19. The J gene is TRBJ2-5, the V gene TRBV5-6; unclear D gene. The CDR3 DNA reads TGTGCCAGCAGCTTGGTCGGTTGGGTAGCAGAGACCCAGTACTTC. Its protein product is CASSLVGWVAETQYF.